This is a list of T cell receptor beta chains from one sample in a study of T cell responses to AZD1222 COVID-19 vaccine. Clones were read by immunoSEQ multiplex PCR, and TCRdb kept only the in-frame ones, dropping some. The table has around 160,000 clones, approximately 94% seen once. The specimen comprised peripheral blood, sampled 28 days after the second AZD1222 dose. The receptors were gathered from an adult who received the AZD1222 COVID-19 vaccine. Each CDR3 is given with its conserved first and last residue. The order of the fields is D gene, V gene, J gene, clone size, CDR3 protein, CDR3 DNA. D genes are given only for firm matches. Rows give clone size only sometimes, using once, few, many, or a class for an expanded clone.

TRBD1	TRBV27	TRBJ1-2	NA	CASSFSGQDLYGYTF	TGTGCCAGCAGTTTCTCCGGACAGGATCTCTATGGCTACACCTTC
TRBD2	TRBV18	TRBJ2-7	NA	CASSPPITSGSGSYEQYF	TGTGCCAGCTCACCACCGATCACTAGCGGGAGTGGGTCCTACGAGCAGTACTTC
NA	TRBV28	TRBJ2-7	NA	CASLSSRTYEQYF	TGTGCCAGCCTCTCTAGCCGTACCTACGAGCAGTACTTC
NA	TRBV29-1	TRBJ1-2	NA	CSVEGAAQVGYGYTF	TGCAGCGTCGAAGGGGCAGCCCAGGTTGGCTATGGCTACACCTTC
TRBD1	TRBV5-5	TRBJ2-7	NA	CASSRTGGTYEQYF	TGTGCCAGCAGCCGAACAGGGGGGACCTACGAGCAGTACTTC
NA	TRBV4-3	TRBJ1-2	NA	CASSQSLGGERGFGYTF	TGCGCCAGCAGCCAATCCCTAGGGGGTGAAAGAGGATTTGGCTACACCTTC
TRBD2	TRBV5-6	TRBJ2-3	once	CASSLILAGADTQYF	TGTGCCAGCAGCTTGATATTAGCGGGAGCAGATACGCAGTATTTT
NA	TRBV5-1	TRBJ2-7	NA	CASSLTLSEGKNF	TGCGCCAGCAGCTTGACGTTGAGCGAAGGGAAGAACTTC
TRBD2	TRBV5-4	TRBJ2-6	once	CASSLVAGGSGANVLTF	TGTGCCAGCAGCTTGGTAGCGGGAGGGTCTGGGGCCAACGTCCTGACTTTC
NA	TRBV19	TRBJ2-1	NA	CASSRSFVDEQFF	TGTGCCAGTAGTCGCTCCTTCGTCGATGAGCAGTTCTTC
TRBD1	TRBV7-9	TRBJ1-6	NA	CASSSATGPNSPLHF	TGTGCCAGCAGCTCGGCGACAGGGCCTAATTCACCCCTCCACTTT
NA	TRBV6-2/TRBV6-3	TRBJ2-3	NA	CVSSYRPGNTDTQYF	TGTGTCAGCAGTTACCGGCCAGGGAACACAGATACGCAGTATTTT
TRBD2	TRBV6-2/TRBV6-3	TRBJ2-1	NA	CASSTSSGRTSEQFF	TGTGCCAGCAGTACTTCTAGCGGGAGGACTAGTGAGCAGTTCTTC
NA	TRBV10-3	TRBJ2-7	NA	CAISPRQQGSYEQYF	TGTGCCATCAGTCCCCGGCAGCAGGGTAGCTACGAGCAGTACTTC
NA	TRBV11-2	TRBJ1-4	NA	CASRPTGRTNEKLFF	TGTGCCAGCAGACCAACGGGTCGGACCAATGAAAAACTGTTTTTT
TRBD1	TRBV11-1	TRBJ1-2	few	CASSEKAGTGALGYTF	TGTGCCAGCAGCGAAAAAGCCGGGACAGGGGCCTTAGGCTACACCTTC
TRBD2	TRBV30	TRBJ2-7	NA	CAWTGLAREQYF	TGTGCCTGGACGGGACTAGCTCGCGAGCAGTACTTC
TRBD2	TRBV3-1/TRBV3-2	TRBJ2-1	NA	CASSQDLGVLGSSGAPNEQFF	TGTGCCAGCAGCCAAGATCTTGGGGTTCTCGGAAGTAGCGGGGCCCCCAATGAGCAGTTCTTC
NA	TRBV29-1	TRBJ1-1	NA	CSVERPENTEAFF	TGCAGCGTTGAACGGCCGGAGAACACTGAAGCTTTCTTT
NA	TRBV11-2	TRBJ2-5	NA	CASSLWTETQYF	TGTGCCAGCAGCTTATGGACCGAGACCCAGTACTTC
TRBD2	TRBV11-3	TRBJ2-1	NA	CASSFGLAAYNEQFF	TGTGCCAGCAGCTTTGGACTAGCGGCCTACAATGAGCAGTTCTTC
TRBD1	TRBV7-2	TRBJ2-1	once	CASSLGTGAPGNEQFF	TGTGCCAGCAGCCTAGGGACAGGGGCCCCGGGGAATGAGCAGTTCTTC
NA	TRBV27	TRBJ2-3	NA	CASSFLRGSDTQYF	TGTGCCAGCAGTTTCCTGCGGGGTTCAGATACGCAGTATTTT
NA	TRBV3-1/TRBV3-2	TRBJ2-1	NA	CASSPPNYNEQFF	TGTGCCAGCAGCCCCCCGAACTACAATGAGCAGTTCTTC
NA	TRBV5-4	TRBJ2-5	NA	CASSLDGGVQETQYF	TGTGCCAGCAGCTTGGACGGGGGAGTCCAAGAGACCCAGTACTTC
NA	TRBV18	TRBJ1-1	NA	CASSRRQSGAFF	TGTGCCAGCTCACGCCGACAGAGCGGAGCTTTCTTT
NA	TRBV6-6	TRBJ1-1	once	CASSDTRGGAEAFF	TGTGCCAGCAGTGACACCCGCGGCGGCGCTGAAGCTTTCTTT
NA	TRBV20-1	TRBJ1-1	few	CSAPSNTEAFF	TGCAGTGCCCCGAGCAACACTGAAGCTTTCTTT
TRBD1	TRBV6-2/TRBV6-3	TRBJ1-1	NA	CASSAPYRGRVVVNTEAFF	TGTGCCAGCAGTGCTCCTTACAGGGGGCGCGTGGTGGTGAACACTGAAGCTTTCTTT
NA	TRBV10-1	TRBJ2-5	NA	CASSESWPLTQETQYF	TGCGCCAGCAGTGAGAGTTGGCCCCTCACCCAAGAGACCCAGTACTTC
TRBD2	TRBV29-1	TRBJ2-7	NA	CSVGGLAGRESSYEQYF	TGCAGCGTTGGGGGACTAGCGGGGAGGGAAAGCTCCTACGAGCAGTACTTC
NA	TRBV19	TRBJ1-2	NA	CASKRAGQGTSFHGYTF	TGTGCCAGTAAAAGGGCCGGGCAGGGGACCTCCTTCCATGGCTACACCTTC
NA	TRBV20-1	TRBJ2-1	NA	CSANQPGQFF	TGCAGTGCTAACCAGCCCGGGCAGTTCTTC
NA	TRBV10-3	TRBJ1-2	NA	CAISEKDSYGYTF	TGTGCCATCAGTGAAAAGGACAGCTATGGCTACACCTTC
TRBD2	TRBV6-2/TRBV6-3	TRBJ2-1	once	CASSYSGLAGHNEQFF	TGTGCCAGCAGTTACTCGGGTCTAGCGGGCCACAATGAGCAGTTCTTC
NA	TRBV29-1	TRBJ2-3	once	CSVGQGSPNSTDTQYF	TGCAGCGTTGGGCAGGGGTCGCCTAATAGCACAGATACGCAGTATTTT
NA	TRBV18	TRBJ1-1	NA	CASSPEAVNTEAFF	TGTGCCAGCTCACCAGAGGCCGTTAACACTGAAGCTTTCTTT
NA	TRBV4-1	TRBJ1-5	NA	CASSQDKARGTNQPQHF	TGCGCCAGCAGCCAAGATAAGGCCCGAGGTACCAATCAGCCCCAGCATTTT
NA	TRBV19	TRBJ1-5	NA	CASSTPGTNQPQHF	TGTGCCAGTAGTACCCCCGGCACCAATCAGCCCCAGCATTTT
TRBD2	TRBV4-1	TRBJ2-7	once	CASSQGLAGVLDYEQYF	TGCGCCAGCAGCCAAGGGCTAGCGGGAGTCCTTGACTACGAGCAGTACTTC
TRBD2	TRBV7-9	TRBJ2-7	NA	CASSLIGEGEQYF	TGTGCCAGCAGCTTAATAGGGGAGGGGGAGCAGTACTTC
NA	TRBV28	TRBJ2-7	NA	CASSFLIQLEGLYEQYF	TGTGCCAGCAGTTTCCTAATCCAACTAGAGGGTCTCTACGAGCAGTACTTC